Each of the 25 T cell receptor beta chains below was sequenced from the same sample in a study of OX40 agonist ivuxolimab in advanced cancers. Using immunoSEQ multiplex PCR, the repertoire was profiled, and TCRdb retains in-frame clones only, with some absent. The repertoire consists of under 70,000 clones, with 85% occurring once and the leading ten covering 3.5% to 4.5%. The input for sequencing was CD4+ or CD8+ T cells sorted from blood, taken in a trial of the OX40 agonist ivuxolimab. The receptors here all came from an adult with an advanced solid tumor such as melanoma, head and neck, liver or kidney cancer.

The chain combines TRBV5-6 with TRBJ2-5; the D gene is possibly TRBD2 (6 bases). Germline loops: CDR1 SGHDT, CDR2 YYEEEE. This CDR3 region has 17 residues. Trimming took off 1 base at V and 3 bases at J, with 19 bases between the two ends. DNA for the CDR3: TGTGCCAGCAGCTTGCGGGGGTACGAGCGGAGAAAAGAGACCCAGTACTTC. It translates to CASSLRGYERRKETQYF.

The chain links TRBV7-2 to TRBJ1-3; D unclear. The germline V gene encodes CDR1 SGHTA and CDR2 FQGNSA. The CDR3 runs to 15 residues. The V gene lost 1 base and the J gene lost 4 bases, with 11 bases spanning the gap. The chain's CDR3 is CASSLGGMAGNTIYF. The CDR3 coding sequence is TGTGCCAGCAGCTTAGGGGGTATGGCGGGAAACACCATATATTTT. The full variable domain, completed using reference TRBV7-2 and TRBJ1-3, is GAGVSQSPSNKVTEKGKDVELRCDPISGHTALYWYRQSLGQGLEFLIYFQGNSAPDKSGLPSDRFSAERTGGSVSTLTIQRTQQEDSAVYLCASSLGGMAGNTIYFGEGSWLTVV.

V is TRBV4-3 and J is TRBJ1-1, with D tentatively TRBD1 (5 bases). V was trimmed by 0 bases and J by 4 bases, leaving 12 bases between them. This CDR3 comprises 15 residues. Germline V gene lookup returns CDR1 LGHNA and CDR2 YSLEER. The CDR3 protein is CASSQDRAGGTEAFF. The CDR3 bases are TGCGCCAGCAGCCAAGACAGGGCCGGGGGCACTGAAGCTTTCTTT.

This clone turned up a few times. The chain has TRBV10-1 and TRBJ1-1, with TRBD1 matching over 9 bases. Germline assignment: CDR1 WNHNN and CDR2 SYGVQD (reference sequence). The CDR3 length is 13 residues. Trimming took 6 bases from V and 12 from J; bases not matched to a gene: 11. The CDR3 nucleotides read TGCGCCAGCAGCCCCTTGGGACAGGGAGTAACTTTCTTT. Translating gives CASSPLGQGVTFF.

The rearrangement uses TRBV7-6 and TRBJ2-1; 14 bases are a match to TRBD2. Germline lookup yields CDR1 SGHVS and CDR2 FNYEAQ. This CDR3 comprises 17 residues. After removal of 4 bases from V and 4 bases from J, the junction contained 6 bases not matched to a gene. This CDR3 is CASSSRLAGGEYNEQFF. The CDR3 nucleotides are TGTGCCAGCAGCTCAAGACTAGCGGGGGGGGAGTACAATGAGCAGTTCTTC.

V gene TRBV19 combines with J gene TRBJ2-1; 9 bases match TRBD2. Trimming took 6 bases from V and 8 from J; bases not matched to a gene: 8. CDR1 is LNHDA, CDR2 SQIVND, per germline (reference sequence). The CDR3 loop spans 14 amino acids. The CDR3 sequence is CASRGGRAVHEQFF. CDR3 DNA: TGTGCCAGTAGGGGCGGGAGGGCCGTCCATGAGCAGTTCTTC.

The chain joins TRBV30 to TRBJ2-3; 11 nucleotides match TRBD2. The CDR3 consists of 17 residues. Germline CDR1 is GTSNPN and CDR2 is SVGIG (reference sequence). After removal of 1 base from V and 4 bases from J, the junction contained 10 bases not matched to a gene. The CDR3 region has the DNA TGTGCCTGGAGTGCTCTCAAGGGACTAGCGGTATCAGATACGCAGTATTTT. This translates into CAWSALKGLAVSDTQYF.

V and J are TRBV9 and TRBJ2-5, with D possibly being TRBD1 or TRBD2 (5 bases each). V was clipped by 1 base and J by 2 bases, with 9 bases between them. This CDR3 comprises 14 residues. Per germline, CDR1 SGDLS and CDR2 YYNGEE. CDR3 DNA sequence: TGTGCCAGCAGCGTACGAGGGACGCAAGAGACCCAGTACTTC. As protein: CASSVRGTQETQYF.

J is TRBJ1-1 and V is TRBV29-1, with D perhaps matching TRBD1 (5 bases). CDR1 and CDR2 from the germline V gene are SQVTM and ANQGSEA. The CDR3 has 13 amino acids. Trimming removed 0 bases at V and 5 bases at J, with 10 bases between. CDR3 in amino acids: CSVEEGGRTEAFF. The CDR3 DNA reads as TGCAGCGTTGAAGAGGGGGGTAGGACTGAAGCTTTCTTT. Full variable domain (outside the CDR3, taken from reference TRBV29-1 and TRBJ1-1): SAVISQKPSRDICQRGTSLTIQCQVDSQVTMMFWYRQQPGQSLTLIATANQGSEATYESGFVIDKFPISRPNLTFSTLTVSNMSPEDSSIYLCSVEEGGRTEAFFGQGTRLTVV.

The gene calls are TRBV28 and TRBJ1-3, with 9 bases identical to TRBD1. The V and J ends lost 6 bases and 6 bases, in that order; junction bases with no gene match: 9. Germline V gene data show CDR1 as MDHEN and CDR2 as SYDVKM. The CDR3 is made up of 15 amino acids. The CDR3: CASSRAGQGKNTIYF. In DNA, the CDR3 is TGTGCCAGCAGCCGGGCAGGACAGGGGAAAAACACCATATATTTT.

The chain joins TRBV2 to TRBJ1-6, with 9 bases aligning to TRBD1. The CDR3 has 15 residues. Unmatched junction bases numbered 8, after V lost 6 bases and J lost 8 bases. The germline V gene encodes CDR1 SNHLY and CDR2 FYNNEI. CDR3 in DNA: TGTGCCAGCAGCCCGGGACAGGGACTACATTCACCCCTCCACTTT. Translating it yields CASSPGQGLHSPLHF.

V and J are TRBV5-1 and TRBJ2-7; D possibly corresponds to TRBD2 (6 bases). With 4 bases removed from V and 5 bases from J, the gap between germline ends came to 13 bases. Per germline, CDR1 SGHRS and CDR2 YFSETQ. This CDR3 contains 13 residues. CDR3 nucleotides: TGCGCCAGCAGCAGTTATGGGGAGGACGAGCAGTACTTC. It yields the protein CASSSYGEDEQYF.

The CDR3 DNA reads TGTGCCAGTAGTACAGGGACAGGGGGCTACGAGCAGTACTTC. It specifies CASSTGTGGYEQYF. The V call is TRBV19, the J call TRBJ2-7, with 11 bases lining up with TRBD1. Trimming removed 4 bases from V and 3 bases from J; junction bases left unmatched: 2. The CDR3 is 14 amino acids. In germline, CDR1 is LNHDA, CDR2 SQIVND (reference sequence).

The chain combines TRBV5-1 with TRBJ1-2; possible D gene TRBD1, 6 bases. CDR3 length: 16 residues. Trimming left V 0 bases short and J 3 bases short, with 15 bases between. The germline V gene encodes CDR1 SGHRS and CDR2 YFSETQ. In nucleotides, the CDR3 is TGCGCCAGCAGCTTGGGATCGGGGGGCGACTACTATGGCTACACCTTC. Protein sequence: CASSLGSGGDYYGYTF.

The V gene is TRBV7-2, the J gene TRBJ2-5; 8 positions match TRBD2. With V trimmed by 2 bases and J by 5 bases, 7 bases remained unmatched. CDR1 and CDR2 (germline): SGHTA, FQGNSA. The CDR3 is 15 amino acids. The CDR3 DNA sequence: TGTGCCAGCAGCTTAATTAGCGGGGCGGGGGAGACCCAGTACTTC. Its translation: CASSLISGAGETQYF.

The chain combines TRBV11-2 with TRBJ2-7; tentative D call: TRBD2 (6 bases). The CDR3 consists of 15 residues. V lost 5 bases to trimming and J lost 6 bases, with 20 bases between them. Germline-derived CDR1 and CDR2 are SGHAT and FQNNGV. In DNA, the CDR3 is TGTGCCAGCAGCCACATCCCCTCTAGCGCAAGCGAGCAGTACTTC. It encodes CASSHIPSSASEQYF.

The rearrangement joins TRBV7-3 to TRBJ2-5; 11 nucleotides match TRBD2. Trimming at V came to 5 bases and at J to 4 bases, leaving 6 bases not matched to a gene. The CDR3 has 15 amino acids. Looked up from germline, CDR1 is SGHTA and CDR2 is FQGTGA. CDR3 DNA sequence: TGTGCCAGCAGCCAGACTAGCGGGGTGGGAGAGACCCAGTACTTC. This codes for CASSQTSGVGETQYF.

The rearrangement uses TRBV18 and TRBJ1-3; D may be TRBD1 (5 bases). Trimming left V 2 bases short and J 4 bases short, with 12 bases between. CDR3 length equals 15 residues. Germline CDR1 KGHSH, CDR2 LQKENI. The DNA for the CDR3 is TGTGCCAGCTCACCAAAGACAGATTTGGGAAACACCATATATTTT. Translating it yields CASSPKTDLGNTIYF.

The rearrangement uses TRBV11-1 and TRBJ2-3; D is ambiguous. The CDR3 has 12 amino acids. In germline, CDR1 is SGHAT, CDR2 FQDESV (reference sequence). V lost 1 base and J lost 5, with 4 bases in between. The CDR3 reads CASSLEGDTQYF. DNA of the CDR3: TGTGCCAGCAGCTTAGAAGGAGATACGCAGTATTTT.

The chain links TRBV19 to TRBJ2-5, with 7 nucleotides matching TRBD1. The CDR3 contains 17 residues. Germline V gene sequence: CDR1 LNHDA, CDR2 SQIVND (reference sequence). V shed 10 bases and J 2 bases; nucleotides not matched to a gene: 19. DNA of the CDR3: TGTGCCACCCCCCAACATGAGACAGGGCAAAATCAAGAGACCCAGTACTTC. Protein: CATPQHETGQNQETQYF.

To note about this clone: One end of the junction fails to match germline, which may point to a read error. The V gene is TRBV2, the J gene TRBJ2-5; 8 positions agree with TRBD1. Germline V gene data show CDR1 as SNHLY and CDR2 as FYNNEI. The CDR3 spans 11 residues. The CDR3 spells CASRMTGAPDF. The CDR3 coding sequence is TGTGCCAGTCGGATGACAGGGGCACCCGACTTC.

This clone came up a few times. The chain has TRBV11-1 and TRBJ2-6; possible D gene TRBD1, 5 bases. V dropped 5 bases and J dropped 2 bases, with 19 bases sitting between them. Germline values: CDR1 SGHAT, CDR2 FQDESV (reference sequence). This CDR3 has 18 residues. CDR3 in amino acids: CASSPLRQTRPGANVLTF. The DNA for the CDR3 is TGTGCCAGCAGCCCACTTCGACAGACTCGACCTGGGGCCAACGTCCTGACTTTC.

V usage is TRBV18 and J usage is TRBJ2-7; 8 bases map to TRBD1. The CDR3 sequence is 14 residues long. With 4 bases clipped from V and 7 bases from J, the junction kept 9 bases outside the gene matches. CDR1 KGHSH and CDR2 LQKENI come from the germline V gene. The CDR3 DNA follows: TGTGCCAGCTCACAGATCGACAGGGGTTTGGAGCAGTACTTC. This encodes CASSQIDRGLEQYF.

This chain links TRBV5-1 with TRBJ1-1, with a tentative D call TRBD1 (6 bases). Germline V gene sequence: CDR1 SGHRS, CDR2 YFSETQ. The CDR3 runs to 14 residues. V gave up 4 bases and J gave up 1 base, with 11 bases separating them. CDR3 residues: CASSLRTENTEAFF. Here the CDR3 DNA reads TGCGCCAGCAGCCTAAGGACAGAGAACACTGAAGCTTTCTTT.

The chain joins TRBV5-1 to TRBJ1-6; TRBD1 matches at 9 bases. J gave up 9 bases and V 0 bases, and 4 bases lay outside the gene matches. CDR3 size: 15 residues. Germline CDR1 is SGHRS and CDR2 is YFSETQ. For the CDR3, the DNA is TGCGCCAGCAGCTTGGGGACAGGGGTTTCTTCACCCCTCCACTTT. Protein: CASSLGTGVSSPLHF.